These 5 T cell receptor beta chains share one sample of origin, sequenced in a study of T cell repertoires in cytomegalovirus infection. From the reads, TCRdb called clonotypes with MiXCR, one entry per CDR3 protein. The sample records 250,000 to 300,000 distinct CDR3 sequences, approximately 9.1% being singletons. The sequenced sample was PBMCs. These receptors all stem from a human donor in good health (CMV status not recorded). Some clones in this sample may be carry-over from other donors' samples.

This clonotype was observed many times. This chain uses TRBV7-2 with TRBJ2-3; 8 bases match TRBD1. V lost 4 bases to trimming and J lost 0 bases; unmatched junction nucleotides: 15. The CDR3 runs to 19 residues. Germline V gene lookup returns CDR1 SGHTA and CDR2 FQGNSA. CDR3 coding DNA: TGTGCCAGCAGCTCCCGTGGAACAGGGGGTCGGGGGAGCACAGATACGCAGTATTTT. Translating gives CASSSRGTGGRGSTDTQYF.

CDR3 coding DNA: TGTGCCAGCAGCAAAGGGACTAGCGGGGGAAAAAATACGCAGTATTTT. As protein: CASSKGTSGGKNTQYF. The chain links TRBV3-1 to TRBJ2-3; 14 bases are a match to TRBD2. Germline V gene sequence: CDR1 LGHDT, CDR2 YNNKEL (reference sequence). Unmatched junction bases numbered 8, after V lost 5 bases and J lost 7 bases. The CDR3 runs 16 residues.

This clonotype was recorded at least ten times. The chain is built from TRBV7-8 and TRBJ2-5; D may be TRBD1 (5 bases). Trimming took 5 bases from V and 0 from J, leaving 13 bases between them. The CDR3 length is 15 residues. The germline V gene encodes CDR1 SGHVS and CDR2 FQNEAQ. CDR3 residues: CASSPSGHYQETQYF. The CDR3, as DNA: TGTGCCAGCAGCCCCTCCGGACATTACCAAGAGACCCAGTACTTC.

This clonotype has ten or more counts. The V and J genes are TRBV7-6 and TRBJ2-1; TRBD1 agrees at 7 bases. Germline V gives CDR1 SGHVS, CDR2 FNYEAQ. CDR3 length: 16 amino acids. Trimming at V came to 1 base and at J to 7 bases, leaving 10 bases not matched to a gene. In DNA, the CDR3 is TGTGCCAGCAGCTTAGTAGCTGGACAGGTTAGGAATGAGCAGTTCTTC. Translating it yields CASSLVAGQVRNEQFF.

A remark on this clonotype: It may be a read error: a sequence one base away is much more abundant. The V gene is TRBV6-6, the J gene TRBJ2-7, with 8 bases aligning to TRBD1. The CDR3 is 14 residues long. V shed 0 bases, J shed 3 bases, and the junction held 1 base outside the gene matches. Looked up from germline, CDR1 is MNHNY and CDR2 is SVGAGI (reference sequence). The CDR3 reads CASSYSGQDYEQYF. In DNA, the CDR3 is TGTGCCAGCAGTTACTCGGGACAGGACTACGAGCAGTACTTC.